The T cell receptor (beta chain) under discussion was sequenced for a study of CD8 T cells in ankylosing spondylitis. Germline V CDR1 and CDR2: SGHRS, YFSETQ. V was trimmed by 4 bases and J by 7 bases, leaving 14 bases between them. This CDR3 has 14 residues. Each TCR beta library was made by quantitative 5'-RACE that incorporated molecular barcodes. TCRdb independently ran MiXCR on the 5' RACE reads; one entry per CDR3 protein. The sample includes about 700,000 distinct CDR3 sequences, around 20% of them seen just once. For this clonotype: The antigen is not known.

Study outcomes and limitations: Within ankylosing spondylitis blood, a TCR beta motif made up of roughly eight highly homologous variants appeared to be characteristic. A number of the motif variants had already been described in reactive arthritis synovial fluid and blood. Relatively rare in peripheral blood, disease-linked clones were also CD8+. Clones tied to disease were said to be significantly enriched in matched ankylosing spondylitis synovial fluid.

The genes are TRBV5-1 and TRBJ2-2; the D is unclear. Sequencing was performed on blood, either unsorted or a sorted T cell fraction (not recorded which). This TCR was sampled from a male donor with ankylosing spondylitis. The CDR3 DNA reads as TGCGCCAGCAGCCCAACCCCCCCAAGCGGGGAGCTGTTTTTT. This gives the protein CASSPTPPSGELFF.